The rows below give T cell receptor beta chains drawn from one sample of a study of metastatic and nonmetastatic thyroid tumors. TCRdb re-processed the PCR reads through MiXCR. This table has about 13,000 clones, approximately 22% appearing once. What was sequenced was blood. These receptors all come from a female donor with papillary thyroid cancer or a benign thyroid nodule (not recorded which). Some clones in this sample may be carry-over from other donors' samples. CDR3s include the opening cysteine and the closing phenylalanine or tryptophan. A D gene is named only where the DNA matches it firmly. Clone size appears in some rows only: once, few, many, or a class for an expanded clone.

D gene	clone size	V gene	J gene	CDR3 DNA	CDR3 protein
-	once	TRBV20-1	TRBJ1-6	TGCAGTGCTAGAACCGACAGCGCCTTGGGCCCCCTCCACTTT	CSARTDSALGPLHF
-	medium-sized	TRBV27	TRBJ2-2	TGTGCCAGCAGTTTTACCGGGACCCCCGGGGAGCTGTTTTTT	CASSFTGTPGELFF
TRBD1	few	TRBV6-5	TRBJ1-2	TGTGCCAGCAGTCTACAGACAGGGGCGATCTATGGCTACACCTTC	CASSLQTGAIYGYTF
-	-	TRBV2	TRBJ2-7	TGTGCCAGCGGGGGACACTACGAGCAGTACTTC	CASGGHYEQYF
TRBD2	many	TRBV6-1	TRBJ2-1	TGTGCCAGCACAGGGGGGCGGGGGGGCGACTACAATGAGCAGTTCTTC	CASTGGRGGDYNEQFF
-	medium-sized	TRBV10-3	TRBJ1-2	TGTGCCATCAGTGAGACCCAGGGAGCGAACTATGGCTACACCTTC	CAISETQGANYGYTF
-	many	TRBV19	TRBJ1-1	TGTGCCAGTAGTCCCCGATTTCGGGGGGGGACCTTGAACACTGAAGCTTTCTTT	CASSPRFRGGTLNTEAFF
-	few	TRBV9	TRBJ1-6	TGTGCCAGCGGAGGTTCTAATTCACCCCTCCACTTT	CASGGSNSPLHF
-	-	TRBV6-1	TRBJ1-6	TGTGCCAGCAGTCAGCGGTTCCCCGTGTCACCCCTCCACTTT	CASSQRFPVSPLHF
-	many	TRBV3-1	TRBJ2-7	TGTGCCAGCAGCCAAGATCCGGTCACCCCCCGATACGAGCAGTACTTC	CASSQDPVTPRYEQYF
-	many	TRBV9	TRBJ1-1	TGTGCCAGCAGCGTAGCCGGGACGGGCACTGAAGCTTTCTTT	CASSVAGTGTEAFF
-	medium-sized	TRBV28	TRBJ1-5	TGTGCCAGCAGTTTTGGTGGCAATCAGCCCCAGCATTTT	CASSFGGNQPQHF
TRBD1	-	TRBV2	TRBJ1-4	TGTGCCAGCACAAAAGGGGGCACTAATGAAAAACTGTTTTTT	CASTKGGTNEKLFF
-	many	TRBV5-1	TRBJ1-4	TGCGCCAGCAGCTATCAAGCAACTAATGAAAAACTGTTTTTT	CASSYQATNEKLFF
-	many	TRBV20-1	TRBJ1-5	TGCAGTGCTAGACAAACAGGCAATCAGCCCCAGCATTTT	CSARQTGNQPQHF
-	many	TRBV7-9	TRBJ2-5	TGTGCCAGCAGCCACGGGTGGGCAGGGCCGGGGGAGACCCAGTACTTC	CASSHGWAGPGETQYF
-	large	TRBV6-1	TRBJ1-2	TGTGCCAGTGACTCCTCCTATGGCTACACCTTC	CASDSSYGYTF
TRBD1	many	TRBV20-1	TRBJ2-5	TGCAGTGCTAGAGATGCAGGGGGCGGAGAGACCCAGTACTTC	CSARDAGGGETQYF
-	-	TRBV20-1	TRBJ2-3	TGCAGTCAGAAAAATACAGGCACAGATACGCAGTATTTT	CSQKNTGTDTQYF
-	medium-sized	TRBV12-3/TRBV12-4	TRBJ2-1	TGTGCCAGCAGTTTTTTCGGGGACCCAAGCTCCTACAATGAGCAGTTCTTC	CASSFFGDPSSYNEQFF
-	many	TRBV19	TRBJ1-3	TGTGCCACCACCATGGGACACTCTGGAAACACCATATATTTT	CATTMGHSGNTIYF
-	-	TRBV18	TRBJ2-1	TGTGCCAGCTCACCTAAACAGGGCCTCTCCTACAATGAGCAGTTCTTC	CASSPKQGLSYNEQFF
-	many	TRBV19	TRBJ2-1	TGTGCCAGTAGTATTTTAGCTGAGCAGTTCTTC	CASSILAEQFF
-	many	TRBV5-4	TRBJ2-7	TGTGCCAGCAGCCTGACTAACTACGAGCAGTACTTC	CASSLTNYEQYF
-	few	TRBV6-1	TRBJ1-5	TGTGCCAGCAGTGAAGCGCTCAACAGGCTAAATCAGCCCCAGCATTTT	CASSEALNRLNQPQHF
-	many	TRBV29-1	TRBJ2-2	TGCAGCGTAGAGGAAGGACAGAACACCGGGGAGCTGTTTTTT	CSVEEGQNTGELFF
TRBD1	many	TRBV20-1	TRBJ2-1	TGCAGTGCTAGAGATGGGGGACAGTACTACAATGAGCAGTTCTTC	CSARDGGQYYNEQFF
-	many	TRBV19	TRBJ2-5	TGTGCCAGTAGTATACTCGGGCACCCTGGAGAGACCCAGTACTTC	CASSILGHPGETQYF
-	many	TRBV9	TRBJ1-2	TGTGCCAGCAGCGTGGAGGGGGGCGGAGGCTACACCTTC	CASSVEGGGGYTF
TRBD2	many	TRBV15	TRBJ2-5	TGTGCCACCAGCAGAGGGGAATTTAGCGGGGGGGCAAGAGAGACCCAGTACTTC	CATSRGEFSGGARETQYF
TRBD1	many	TRBV20-1	TRBJ2-5	TGCAGTGCTAGCCGGCCCGGGACAGGGTACGAGACCCAGTACTTC	CSASRPGTGYETQYF
-	many	TRBV18	TRBJ1-1	TGTGCCAGCTCACCGAGTCAGGGAGCTTACACTGAAGCTTTCTTT	CASSPSQGAYTEAFF
-	-	TRBV3-1	TRBJ1-1	TGTGCCAGCAGCCCCGGTTGGGGCACTGAAGCTTTCTTT	CASSPGWGTEAFF
-	medium-sized	TRBV19	TRBJ2-7	TGTGCCAGTAGTATAGACGTCCAGGGCCCCTACGAGCAGTACTTC	CASSIDVQGPYEQYF
-	-	TRBV2	TRBJ1-5	TGTGCCAGCTCAGAACGACGGAGTGGCAATCAGCCCCAGCATTTT	CASSERRSGNQPQHF
TRBD1	many	TRBV19	TRBJ1-2	TGTGCCAGTAGTGCTGATGGGACAGGGACCTTCTATGGCTACACCTTC	CASSADGTGTFYGYTF
-	many	TRBV20-1	TRBJ2-3	TGCAGTGCTAGATGGGCAGGGAGCACAGATACGCAGTATTTT	CSARWAGSTDTQYF
TRBD1	few	TRBV30	TRBJ1-3	TGTGCCTGGAGACCCGACAGGGGGTCTGGAAACACAATATATTTT	CAWRPDRGSGNTIYF
-	few	TRBV27	TRBJ1-1	TGTGCCAGCAGTTTATCGATCGGGTCGGGAGTCAAGAACACTGAAGCTTTCTTT	CASSLSIGSGVKNTEAFF
-	-	TRBV7-8	TRBJ2-7	TGTGCCAGCAGCTCCCAGCCAGGGGCGGGGTACGAGCAGTACTTC	CASSSQPGAGYEQYF
-	medium-sized	TRBV12-3/TRBV12-4	TRBJ1-5	TGTGCCAGCACAAAAATTAGCAATCAGCCCCAGCATTTT	CASTKISNQPQHF
-	few	TRBV12-3/TRBV12-4	TRBJ1-6	TGTGCCAGCAGTTCGACGACGGGGGGGCTTAATTCACCCCTCCACTTT	CASSSTTGGLNSPLHF
-	medium-sized	TRBV10-3	TRBJ2-1	TGTGCCATCAGCTATTCCAATGAGCAGTTCTTC	CAISYSNEQFF
TRBD2	-	TRBV7-9	TRBJ2-2	TGTGCCAGCAGCCCCTGGACTAGCGTTGGCGCGGAGCTGTTTTTT	CASSPWTSVGAELFF
-	-	TRBV6-1	TRBJ2-7	TGTGCAGCTATTGAGGGAGGTTACGAGCAGTACTTC	CAAIEGGYEQYF
-	medium-sized	TRBV27	TRBJ1-1	TGTGCCAGCGGACCCTTGTCGACGGGGAACACTGAAGCTTTCTTT	CASGPLSTGNTEAFF
-	few	TRBV6-1	TRBJ2-7	TGTGCCTCCTCGAGGGGGGAAACCTACGAGCAGTACTTC	CASSRGETYEQYF
-	many	TRBV20-1	TRBJ1-1	TGCAGTGCGGAGGCGGTGAAGGCCATGAACACTGAAGCTTTCTTT	CSAEAVKAMNTEAFF
TRBD2	many	TRBV19	TRBJ2-1	TGTGCCAGTAGTATAGGCCCCTCTAGCGGAGGTTACAATGAGCAGTTCTTC	CASSIGPSSGGYNEQFF
TRBD2	-	TRBV4-2	TRBJ2-7	TGTGCCAGCAGCCAAGCAGGCGGGAGGGCCTACGAGCAGTACTTC	CASSQAGGRAYEQYF
-	many	TRBV5-6	TRBJ2-2	TGTGCCAGCAGCTTGGCCCCGGTTTCCGGGGAGCTGTTTTTT	CASSLAPVSGELFF
TRBD1	-	TRBV6-1	TRBJ1-5	TGTGCCAGCAGGGCGAACAGGGGACCTGTTCAGCCCCAGCATTTT	CASRANRGPVQPQHF
-	-	TRBV30	TRBJ1-2	TGTGCCTGGAGTGAAACTTTCCCTGGGCAGGGGAACGGTGGCTACACCTTC	CAWSETFPGQGNGGYTF
-	many	TRBV28	TRBJ2-2	TGTGCCAGCACCCGGACCCTTCTTGGGAACGGGGAGCTGTTTTTT	CASTRTLLGNGELFF